This entry concerns a single T cell receptor (beta chain). These data are taken from a study of T cell responses to AZD1222 COVID-19 vaccine. The protocol was immunoSEQ multiplex PCR, while the TCRdb copy is restricted to in-frame clones and leaves out a portion. Among 100,000 to 150,000 clones listed, 85% to 90% were seen once. The CDR3 sequence is 13 residues long. Germline V CDR1 and CDR2: SGDLS, YYNGEE. V lost 7 bases and J lost 5, with 13 bases in between. The specimen was peripheral blood, collected 28 days after the second AZD1222 dose. The TCR originated in an adult who received the AZD1222 COVID-19 vaccine. The gene calls are TRBV9 and TRBJ1-5; D is unclear. This chain's CDR3 is CASSKGSDQPQHF. The DNA of the CDR3 is TGTGCCAGCTCCAAGGGCTCAGATCAGCCCCAGCATTTT.